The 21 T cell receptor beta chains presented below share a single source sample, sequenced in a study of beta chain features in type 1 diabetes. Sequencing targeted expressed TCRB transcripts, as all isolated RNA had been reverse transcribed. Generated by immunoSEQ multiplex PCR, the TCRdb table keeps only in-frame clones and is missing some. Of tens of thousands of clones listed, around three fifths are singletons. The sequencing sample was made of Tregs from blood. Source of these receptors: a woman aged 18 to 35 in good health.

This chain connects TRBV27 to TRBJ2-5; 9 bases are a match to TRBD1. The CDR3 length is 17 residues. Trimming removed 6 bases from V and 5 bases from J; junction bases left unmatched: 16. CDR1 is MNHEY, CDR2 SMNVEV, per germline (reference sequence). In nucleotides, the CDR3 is TGTGCCAGCAGCGCCGGGACAGGGAATTTATTATGGGAGACCCAGTACTTC. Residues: CASSAGTGNLLWETQYF.

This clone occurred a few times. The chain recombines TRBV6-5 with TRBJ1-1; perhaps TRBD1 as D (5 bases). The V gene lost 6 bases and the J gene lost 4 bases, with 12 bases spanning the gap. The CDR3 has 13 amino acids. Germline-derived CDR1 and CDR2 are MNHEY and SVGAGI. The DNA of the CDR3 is TGTGCCAGCAGAAGCGGGGCCGGCACTGAAGCTTTCTTT. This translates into CASRSGAGTEAFF.

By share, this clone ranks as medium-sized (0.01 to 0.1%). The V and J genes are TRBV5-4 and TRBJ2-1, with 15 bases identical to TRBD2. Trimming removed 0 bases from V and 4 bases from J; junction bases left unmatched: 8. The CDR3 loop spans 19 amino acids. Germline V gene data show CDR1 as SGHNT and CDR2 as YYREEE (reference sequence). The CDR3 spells CASSLAPGLAGGLYNEQFF. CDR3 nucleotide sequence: TGTGCCAGCAGCTTGGCCCCTGGACTAGCGGGAGGGCTTTACAATGAGCAGTTCTTC. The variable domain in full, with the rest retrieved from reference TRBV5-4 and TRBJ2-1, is ETGVTQSPTHLIKTRGQQVTLRCSSQSGHNTVSWYQQALGQGPQFIFQYYREEENGRGNFPPRFSGLQFPNYSSELNVNALELDDSALYLCASSLAPGLAGGLYNEQFFGPGTRLTVL.

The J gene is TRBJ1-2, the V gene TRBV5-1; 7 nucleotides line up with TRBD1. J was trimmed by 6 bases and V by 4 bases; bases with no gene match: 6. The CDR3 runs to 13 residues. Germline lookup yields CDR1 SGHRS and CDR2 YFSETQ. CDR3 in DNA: TGCGCCAGCAGCCCCCGGGACAGCCATGGCTACACCTTC. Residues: CASSPRDSHGYTF.

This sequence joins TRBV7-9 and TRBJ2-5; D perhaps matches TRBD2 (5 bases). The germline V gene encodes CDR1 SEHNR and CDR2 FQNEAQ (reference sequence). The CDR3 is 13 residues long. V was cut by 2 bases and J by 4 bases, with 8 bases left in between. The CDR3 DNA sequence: TGTGCCAGCAGCTTACCAGCGGTAGAGACCCAGTACTTC. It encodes CASSLPAVETQYF.

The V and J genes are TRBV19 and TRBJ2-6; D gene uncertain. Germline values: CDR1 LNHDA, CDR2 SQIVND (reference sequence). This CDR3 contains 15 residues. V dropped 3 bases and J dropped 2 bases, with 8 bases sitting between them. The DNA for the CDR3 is TGTGCCAGTAGTATTGGCGGAGCTGGGGCCAACGTCCTGACTTTC. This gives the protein CASSIGGAGANVLTF. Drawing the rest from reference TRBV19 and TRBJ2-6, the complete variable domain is DGGITQSPKYLFRKEGQNVTLSCEQNLNHDAMYWYRQDPGQGLRLIYYSQIVNDFQKGDIAEGYSVSREKKESFPLTVTSAQKNPTAFYLCASSIGGAGANVLTFGAGSRLTVL.

Here the CDR3 DNA reads TGCGCCAGCAGCTTTGCCTTGGGGGCTGGAAATGAAGAGACCCAGTACTTC. This encodes CASSFALGAGNEETQYF. This chain connects TRBV5-1 to TRBJ2-5; D possibly corresponds to TRBD1 (6 bases). V lost 2 bases to trimming and J lost 3 bases, with 20 bases between them. The CDR3 totals 17 residues. The germline V gene has CDR1 SGHRS and CDR2 YFSETQ.

The CDR3 sequence: CASSVGGQGNTIYF. The CDR3 DNA reads as TGTGCCAGCAGCGTAGGGGGGCAAGGAAACACCATATATTTT. The V and J genes are TRBV9 and TRBJ1-3, with D possibly TRBD1 on 6 matching bases. Trimming stripped 0 bases from V and 4 bases from J, with 8 bases between. The CDR3 contains 14 residues. Germline CDR1 and CDR2: SGDLS and YYNGEE.

As DNA, the CDR3 is TGTGCCAGCAGCGAGGACGGGACTCAGTACCAAGAGACCCAGTACTTC. It is translated as CASSEDGTQYQETQYF. The chain is built from TRBV7-9 and TRBJ2-5; TRBD2 might be the D (6 bases). Trimming took off 5 bases at V and 0 bases at J, with 16 bases between the two ends. The CDR3 runs to 16 residues. From germline, CDR1 is SEHNR and CDR2 FQNEAQ (reference sequence).

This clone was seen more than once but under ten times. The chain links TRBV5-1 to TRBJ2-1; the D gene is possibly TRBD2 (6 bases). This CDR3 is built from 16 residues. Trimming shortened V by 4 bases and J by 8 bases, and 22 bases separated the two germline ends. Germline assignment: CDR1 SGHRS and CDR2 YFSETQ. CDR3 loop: CASSPPGTPPGDEQFF. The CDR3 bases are TGCGCCAGCAGCCCACCCGGGACTCCCCCCGGGGATGAGCAGTTCTTC.

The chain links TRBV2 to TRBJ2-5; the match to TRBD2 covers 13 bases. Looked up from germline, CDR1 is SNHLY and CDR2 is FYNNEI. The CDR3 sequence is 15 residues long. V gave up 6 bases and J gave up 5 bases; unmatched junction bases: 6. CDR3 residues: CASRPVLAGGETQYF. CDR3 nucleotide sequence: TGTGCCAGCAGGCCTGTACTAGCGGGAGGGGAGACCCAGTACTTC.

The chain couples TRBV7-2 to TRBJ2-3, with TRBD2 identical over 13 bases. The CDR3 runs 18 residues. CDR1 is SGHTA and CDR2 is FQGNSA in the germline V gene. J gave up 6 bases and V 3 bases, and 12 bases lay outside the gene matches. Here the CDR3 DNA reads TGTGCCAGCAGCTTTAGGGATAAGGGACTAGCGGGATGGGATACGCAGTATTTT. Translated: CASSFRDKGLAGWDTQYF. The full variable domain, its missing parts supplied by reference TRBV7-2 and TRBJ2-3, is GAGVSQSPSNKVTEKGKDVELRCDPISGHTALYWYRQSLGQGLEFLIYFQGNSAPDKSGLPSDRFSAERTGGSVSTLTIQRTQQEDSAVYLCASSFRDKGLAGWDTQYFGPGTRLTVL.

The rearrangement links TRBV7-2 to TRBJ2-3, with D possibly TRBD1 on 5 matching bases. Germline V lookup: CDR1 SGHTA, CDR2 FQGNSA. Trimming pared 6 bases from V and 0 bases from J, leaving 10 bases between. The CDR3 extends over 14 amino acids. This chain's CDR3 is CASRKGQSTDTQYF. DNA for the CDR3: TGTGCCAGCAGAAAGGGGCAAAGCACAGATACGCAGTATTTT.

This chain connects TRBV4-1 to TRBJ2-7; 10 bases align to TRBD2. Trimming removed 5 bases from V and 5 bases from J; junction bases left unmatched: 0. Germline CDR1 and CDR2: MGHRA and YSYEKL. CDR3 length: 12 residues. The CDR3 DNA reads TGCGCCAGCAGCGGACTAGCGGACGAGCAGTACTTC. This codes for CASSGLADEQYF.

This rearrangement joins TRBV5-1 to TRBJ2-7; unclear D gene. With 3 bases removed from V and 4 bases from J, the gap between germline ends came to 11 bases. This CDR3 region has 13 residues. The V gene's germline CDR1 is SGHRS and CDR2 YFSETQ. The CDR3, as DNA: TGCGCCAGCAGCTCGAGGAGTGAGTACGAGCAGTACTTC. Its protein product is CASSSRSEYEQYF. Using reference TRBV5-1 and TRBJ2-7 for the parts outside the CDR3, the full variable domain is KAGVTQTPRYLIKTRGQQVTLSCSPISGHRSVSWYQQTPGQGLQFLFEYFSETQRNKGNFPGRFSGRQFSNSRSEMNVSTLELGDSALYLCASSSRSEYEQYFGPGTRLTVT.

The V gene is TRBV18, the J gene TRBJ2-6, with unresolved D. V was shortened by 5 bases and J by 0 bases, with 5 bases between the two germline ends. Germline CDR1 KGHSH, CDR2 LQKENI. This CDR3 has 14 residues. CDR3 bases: TGTGCCAGCTCATCGAGCTCTGGGGCCAACGTCCTGACTTTC. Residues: CASSSSSGANVLTF.

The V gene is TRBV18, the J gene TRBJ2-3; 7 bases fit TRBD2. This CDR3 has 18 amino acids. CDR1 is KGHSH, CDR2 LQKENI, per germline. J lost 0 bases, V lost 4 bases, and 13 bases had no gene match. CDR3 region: CASSLIGLGLASTDTQYF. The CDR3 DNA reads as TGTGCCAGCTCACTGATCGGACTAGGGCTAGCTAGCACAGATACGCAGTATTTT.

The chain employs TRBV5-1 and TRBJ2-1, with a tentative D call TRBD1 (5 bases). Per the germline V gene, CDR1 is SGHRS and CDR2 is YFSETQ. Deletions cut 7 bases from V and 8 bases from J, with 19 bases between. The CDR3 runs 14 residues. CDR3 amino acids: CASGPQGTLDEQFF. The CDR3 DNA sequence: TGCGCCAGCGGGCCCCAGGGCACCCTCGATGAGCAGTTCTTC.

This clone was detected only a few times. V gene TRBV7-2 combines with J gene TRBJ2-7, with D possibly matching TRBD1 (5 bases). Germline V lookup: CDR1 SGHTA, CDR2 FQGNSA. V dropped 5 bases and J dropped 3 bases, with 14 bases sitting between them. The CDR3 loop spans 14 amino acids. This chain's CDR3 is CASSPQTEDYEQYF. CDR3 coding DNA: TGTGCCAGCAGCCCCCAGACAGAGGACTACGAGCAGTACTTC.

CDR3 sequence: CASSLSGSQSNEQFF. CDR3 in DNA: TGCGCCAGCAGCCTGAGCGGGAGCCAGTCAAATGAGCAGTTCTTC. This sequence joins TRBV4-1 and TRBJ2-1, with 8 nucleotides matching TRBD2. After removal of 4 bases from V and 7 bases from J, the junction contained 9 bases not matched to a gene. Germline lookup yields CDR1 MGHRA and CDR2 YSYEKL. This CDR3 contains 15 residues.

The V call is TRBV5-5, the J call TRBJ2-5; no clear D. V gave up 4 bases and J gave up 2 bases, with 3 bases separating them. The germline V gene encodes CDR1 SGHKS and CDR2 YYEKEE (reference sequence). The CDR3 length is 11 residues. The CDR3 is CASSPQETQYF. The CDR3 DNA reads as TGTGCCAGCAGCCCGCAAGAGACCCAGTACTTC. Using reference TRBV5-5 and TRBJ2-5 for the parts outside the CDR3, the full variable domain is DAGVTQSPTHLIKTRGQQVTLRCSPISGHKSVSWYQQVLGQGPQFIFQYYEKEERGRGNFPDRFSARQFPNYSSELNVNALLLGDSALYLCASSPQETQYFGPGTRLLVL.